Below, 25 T cell receptor beta chains from the same sample are listed, as sequenced in a study of cytomegalovirus exposure and HLA in healthy donors. Both 60 Vbeta primers and 13 Jbeta primers went into the PCR. Assay: immunoSEQ multiplex PCR; the TCRdb copy retains only in-frame clones and omits some. The sample contains some 130,000 clones, approximately 85% of which appear only once. Sequenced: PBMCs. These receptors all stem from a boy aged 5-17 years in good health and CMV-seronegative.

The V and J genes are TRBV7-9 and TRBJ1-2, with 7 bases identical to TRBD1. V was clipped by 6 bases and J by 7 bases; unmatched bases: 8. Germline CDR1 SEHNR, CDR2 FQNEAQ (reference sequence). The CDR3 runs 13 residues. This CDR3 is CASRSGTESGYTF. For the CDR3, the DNA is TGTGCCAGCAGGTCCGGGACAGAAAGTGGCTACACCTTC. Combining the CDR3 with reference TRBV7-9 and TRBJ1-2 gives the whole variable domain DTGVSQNPRHKITKRGQNVTFRCDPISEHNRLYWYRQTLGQGPEFLTYFQNEAQLEKSRLLSDRFSAERPKGSFSTLEIQRTEQGDSAMYLCASRSGTESGYTFGSGTRLTVV.

The chain is built from TRBV4-2 and TRBJ2-3; D is possibly TRBD1 (5 bases). This CDR3 has 13 amino acids. V gave up 0 bases and J gave up 7 bases, with 8 bases separating them. The germline gives CDR1 LGHNA, CDR2 YNFKEQ. CDR3 protein: CASSQESGNTQYF. In nucleotides, the CDR3 is TGTGCCAGCAGCCAAGAATCAGGGAATACGCAGTATTTT.

In its sample, this clone was seen once. This rearrangement joins TRBV6-6 to TRBJ1-2; TRBD1 might be the D (5 bases). Per germline, CDR1 MNHNY and CDR2 SVGAGI (reference sequence). The CDR3 spans 16 residues. Trimming removed 6 bases from V and 4 bases from J, with 21 bases in between. The CDR3 region has the DNA TGTGCCAGCAGCCCAGGGTTAAAACAGGTTGTCTATGGCTACACCTTC. Translation: CASSPGLKQVVYGYTF.

The chain uses TRBV4-2 and TRBJ2-6; D not resolved. V was clipped by 0 bases and J by 0 bases, with 6 bases between them. This CDR3 has 16 residues. Germline V gene data show CDR1 as LGHNA and CDR2 as YNFKEQ. CDR3 sequence: CASSQDSLSGANVLTF. For the CDR3, the DNA is TGTGCCAGCAGCCAAGACAGTCTCTCTGGGGCCAACGTCCTGACTTTC.

This clone was seen only a few times. The V call is TRBV7-9, the J call TRBJ1-5; no firm D call. The CDR3 contains 12 residues. Deletions cut 4 bases from V and 6 bases from J, with 7 bases between. Germline V gene data show CDR1 as SEHNR and CDR2 as FQNEAQ (reference sequence). Here the CDR3 reads CASSYGGQPQHF. The CDR3 DNA follows: TGTGCCAGCAGCTACGGAGGTCAGCCCCAGCATTTT.

This rearrangement joins TRBV27 to TRBJ2-7; no definite D call. Germline V gene data show CDR1 as MNHEY and CDR2 as SMNVEV (reference sequence). This CDR3 region has 14 residues. Trimming left V 3 bases short and J 2 bases short, with 11 bases between. This chain's CDR3 is CASSFSITTYEQYF. The CDR3, as DNA: TGTGCCAGCAGTTTTAGTATTACTACCTACGAGCAGTACTTC.

V and J are TRBV15 and TRBJ2-1; 12 nucleotides align to TRBD2. The CDR3 loop spans 15 amino acids. Germline CDR1 is LNHNV and CDR2 is YYDKDF (reference sequence). V gave up 7 bases and J gave up 9 bases; unmatched junction bases: 10. The CDR3 sequence is CATNETPSGRAEQFF. The CDR3 DNA is TGTGCCACCAACGAGACACCTAGCGGGAGGGCTGAGCAGTTCTTC.

V gene TRBV4-1 combines with J gene TRBJ2-7; 7 bases match TRBD2. This CDR3 is 14 amino acids long. Germline V gene sequence: CDR1 MGHRA, CDR2 YSYEKL. V lost 4 bases, J lost 4 bases, and 7 bases stayed unmatched. In DNA, the CDR3 is TGCGCCAGCAGCCCCCCGGCCGGGGGGTACGAGCAGTACTTC. As protein: CASSPPAGGYEQYF.

V is TRBV7-2 and J is TRBJ2-1; TRBD2 agrees at 10 bases. V lost 4 bases and J lost 4; bases outside the gene matches: 10. Looked up from germline, CDR1 is SGHTA and CDR2 is FQGNSA. The CDR3 runs to 17 residues. CDR3 sequence (DNA): TGTGCCAGCAGCTCCCCGGGTGGTAGCGGGAGGTACAATGAGCAGTTCTTC. It encodes CASSSPGGSGRYNEQFF.

The chain joins TRBV9 to TRBJ2-1; possibly TRBD2 for D (6 bases). The V gene lost 0 bases and the J gene lost 13 bases, with 17 bases spanning the gap. Germline V CDR1 and CDR2: SGDLS, YYNGEE. The length of the CDR3 is 14 residues. For the CDR3, the DNA is TGTGCCAGCAGCGTAGATCTAGGGGCTAGCGATCAGTTCTTC. Its translation: CASSVDLGASDQFF.

The V gene is TRBV7-9, the J gene TRBJ2-7, with D perhaps TRBD2 (6 bases). The CDR3 is 17 residues long. CDR1 is SEHNR and CDR2 is FQNEAQ in the germline V gene (reference sequence). The V end was cut by 5 bases, the J end by 0 bases, with 20 bases between. The CDR3: CASSPPLGEADSYEQYF. The DNA of the CDR3 is TGTGCCAGCAGCCCACCCTTGGGGGAGGCGGACTCCTACGAGCAGTACTTC.

This clone came up a few times. V and J are TRBV4-3 and TRBJ1-5; D remains ambiguous. The CDR3 is 15 amino acids. Germline V gives CDR1 LGHNA, CDR2 YSLEER. Trimming took off 3 bases at V and 3 bases at J, with 12 bases between the two ends. CDR3 coding DNA: TGCGCCAGCAGCCACGAGATCCTACCCAATCAGCCCCAGCATTTT. As protein: CASSHEILPNQPQHF.

The chain is built from TRBV9 and TRBJ2-5, with 8 bases fitting TRBD2. J lost 1 base, V lost 0 bases, and 2 bases had no gene match. Germline-derived CDR1 and CDR2 are SGDLS and YYNGEE. The CDR3 extends over 15 amino acids. The CDR3 sequence is CASSVDGRAQETQYF. CDR3 nucleotides: TGTGCCAGCAGCGTAGACGGGAGGGCCCAAGAGACCCAGTACTTC.

This rearrangement joins TRBV7-3 to TRBJ2-7; possible D gene TRBD1, 6 bases. Germline V gives CDR1 SGHTA, CDR2 FQGTGA. The V and J ends lost 1 base and 5 bases respectively, with 15 bases between them. This CDR3 has 15 residues. CDR3 amino acids: CASSLNGDRRNEQYF. The CDR3 region has the DNA TGTGCCAGCAGCTTAAACGGTGACAGGAGAAACGAGCAGTACTTC.

The chain carries TRBV6-1 and TRBJ2-7; 8 bases are shared with TRBD1. The CDR3 is 15 residues long. The germline CDR1 and CDR2 sequences are MNHNS and SASEGT. V lost 4 bases to trimming and J lost 6 bases; unmatched junction nucleotides: 11. The CDR3 DNA follows: TGTGCCAGCAGTGCCCTGACAGGGGTTGGGCGCGAGCAGTACTTC. Translated: CASSALTGVGREQYF.

This rearrangement joins TRBV6-5 to TRBJ2-7, with 9 bases identical to TRBD2. V was clipped by 7 bases and J by 1 base; unmatched bases: 5. The CDR3 has 14 residues. Per germline, CDR1 MNHEY and CDR2 SVGAGI. The CDR3 sequence: CASKLLAGSYEQYF. CDR3 bases: TGTGCCAGCAAACTGCTAGCGGGATCCTACGAGCAGTACTTC.

The count of this clone is one. This chain links TRBV29-1 with TRBJ2-1, with D tentatively TRBD2 (5 bases). The germline V gene encodes CDR1 SQVTM and CDR2 ANQGSEA. Trimming removed 1 base at V and 2 bases at J, with 15 bases between. This CDR3 is 16 amino acids long. The CDR3 DNA sequence: TGCAGCGTTGAAGGAGGGCAGGAGCTTCCCTACAATGAGCAGTTCTTC. Protein product: CSVEGGQELPYNEQFF.

The rearrangement links TRBV7-2 to TRBJ1-5; TRBD1 agrees at 7 bases. The CDR3 is made up of 17 amino acids. V gave up 2 bases and J gave up 4 bases; unmatched junction bases: 11. CDR1 and CDR2 from the germline V gene are SGHTA and FQGNSA. This CDR3 reads CASSLLGRQGGNQPQHF. In nucleotides, the CDR3 is TGTGCCAGCAGCTTATTGGGGCGACAGGGAGGAAATCAGCCCCAGCATTTT.

Worth noting for this clone: The junction differs from germline at one of its ends, possibly a read error. The chain recombines TRBV5-4 with TRBJ2-3, with TRBD2 matching over 9 bases. This CDR3 is built from 18 residues. Looked up from germline, CDR1 is SGHNT and CDR2 is YYREEE (reference sequence). In DNA, the CDR3 is TGTGCCAGCAGCTTGGGTGGGGGCGGGGGGGGACGGACAGATACGCGGTATTTT. Protein product: CASSLGGGGGGRTDTRYF.

The V gene is TRBV7-2, the J gene TRBJ1-5; 9 positions match TRBD1. The CDR3 length is 16 residues. Germline lookup yields CDR1 SGHTA and CDR2 FQGNSA. Unmatched junction bases numbered 8, after V lost 5 bases and J lost 3 bases. The DNA for the CDR3 is TGTGCCAGCAGCCCGACAGGGGGGAGCCCCAATCAGCCCCAGCATTTT. This sequence encodes CASSPTGGSPNQPQHF.

The rearrangement uses TRBV27 and TRBJ2-1; D is perhaps TRBD2 (7 bases). This CDR3 region has 15 residues. Between the trimmed V and J ends, which lost 6 bases and 3 bases, there was a span of 15 bases. CDR1 is MNHEY, CDR2 SMNVEV, per germline (reference sequence). The CDR3 DNA sequence: TGTGCCAGCAGCCCGGGGGGCGAAAACTACAATGAGCAGTTCTTC. Protein product: CASSPGGENYNEQFF.

The V call is TRBV2, the J call TRBJ2-7; D gene uncertain. Trimming left V 7 bases short and J 9 bases short, with 16 bases between. Germline CDR1 is SNHLY and CDR2 is FYNNEI. The CDR3 is 12 residues long. The CDR3 DNA reads as TGTGCCAGCATCTCACCGCCTCTCGGGCAGTACTTC. This translates into CASISPPLGQYF. Full variable domain (missing parts from reference TRBV2 and TRBJ2-7): EPEVTQTPSHQVTQMGQEVILRCVPISNHLYFYWYRQILGQKVEFLVSFYNNEISEKSEIFDDQFSVERPDGSNFTLKIRSTKLEDSAMYFCASISPPLGQYFGPGTRLTVT.

The V and J genes are TRBV7-2 and TRBJ2-2; 14 nucleotides match TRBD2. From germline, CDR1 is SGHTA and CDR2 FQGNSA. This CDR3 region has 17 residues. With V trimmed by 5 bases and J by 5 bases, 7 bases remained unmatched. CDR3 DNA sequence: TGTGCCAGCAGCCCGGGACTAGCGGGAGTTTTAACCGGGGAGCTGTTTTTT. It translates to CASSPGLAGVLTGELFF.

This rearrangement joins TRBV19 to TRBJ1-4; TRBD1 matches at 9 bases. Trimming cost V 5 bases and J 5 bases; bases outside gene matches: 6. The length of the CDR3 is 15 residues. The germline gives CDR1 LNHDA, CDR2 SQIVND (reference sequence). CDR3 in amino acids: CASSLWDRANEKLFF. The CDR3 DNA reads as TGTGCCAGTAGTCTCTGGGACAGGGCGAATGAAAAACTGTTTTTT.

The chain's CDR3 is CASSRQSGRINYGYTF. In DNA, the CDR3 is TGTGCCAGCAGCCGACAGAGTGGGCGAATAAACTATGGCTACACCTTC. The chain employs TRBV13 and TRBJ1-2, with D perhaps TRBD1 (5 bases). The CDR3 totals 16 residues. Germline CDR1 is PRHDT and CDR2 is FYEKMQ (reference sequence). V lost 5 bases, J lost 2 bases, and 18 bases lay in between.